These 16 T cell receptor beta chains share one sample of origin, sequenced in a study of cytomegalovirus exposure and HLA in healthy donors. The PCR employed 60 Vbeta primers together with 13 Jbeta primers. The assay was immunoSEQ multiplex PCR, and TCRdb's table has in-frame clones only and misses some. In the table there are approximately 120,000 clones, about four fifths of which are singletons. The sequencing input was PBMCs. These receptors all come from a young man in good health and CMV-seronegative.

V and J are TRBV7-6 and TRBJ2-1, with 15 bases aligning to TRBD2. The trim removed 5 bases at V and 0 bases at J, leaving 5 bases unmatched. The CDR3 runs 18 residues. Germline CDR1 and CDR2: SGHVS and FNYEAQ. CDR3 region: CASSPGLAGGSSYNEQFF. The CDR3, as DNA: TGTGCCAGCAGCCCAGGACTAGCGGGGGGGAGCTCCTACAATGAGCAGTTCTTC.

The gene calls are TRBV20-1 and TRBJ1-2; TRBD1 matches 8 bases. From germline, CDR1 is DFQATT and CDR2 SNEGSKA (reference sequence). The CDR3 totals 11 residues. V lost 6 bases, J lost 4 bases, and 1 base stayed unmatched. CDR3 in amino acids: CSATGGYGYTF. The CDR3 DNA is TGCAGTGCAACAGGGGGCTATGGCTACACCTTC.

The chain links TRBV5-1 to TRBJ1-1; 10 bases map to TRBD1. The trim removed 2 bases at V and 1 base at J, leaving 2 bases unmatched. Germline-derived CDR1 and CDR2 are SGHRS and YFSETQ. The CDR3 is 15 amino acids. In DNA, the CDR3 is TGCGCCAGCAGCTTTGGACAGGGGGAGAACACTGAAGCTTTCTTT. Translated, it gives CASSFGQGENTEAFF.

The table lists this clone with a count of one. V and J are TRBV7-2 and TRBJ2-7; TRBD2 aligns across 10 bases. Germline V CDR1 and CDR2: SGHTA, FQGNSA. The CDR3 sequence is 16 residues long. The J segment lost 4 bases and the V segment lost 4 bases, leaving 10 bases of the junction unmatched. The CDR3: CASSSGLAVRGYEQYF. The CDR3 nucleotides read TGTGCCAGCAGCTCCGGACTAGCGGTGCGCGGGTACGAGCAGTACTTC.

The CDR3 reads CASSPLEITSTDTQYF. The DNA of the CDR3 is TGTGCCAGCAGCCCTTTGGAGATTACTAGCACAGATACGCAGTATTTT. This chain uses TRBV28 with TRBJ2-3; D is unclear. V gave up 6 bases and J gave up 0 bases, with 16 bases separating them. The CDR3 sequence is 16 residues long. The V gene's germline CDR1 is MDHEN and CDR2 SYDVKM.

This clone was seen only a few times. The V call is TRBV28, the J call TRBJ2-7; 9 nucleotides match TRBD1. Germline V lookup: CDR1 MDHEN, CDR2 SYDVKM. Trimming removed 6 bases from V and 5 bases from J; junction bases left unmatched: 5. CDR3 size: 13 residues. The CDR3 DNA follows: TGTGCCAGCAGGAGGACAGGGGTGAACGAGCAGTACTTC. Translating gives CASRRTGVNEQYF.

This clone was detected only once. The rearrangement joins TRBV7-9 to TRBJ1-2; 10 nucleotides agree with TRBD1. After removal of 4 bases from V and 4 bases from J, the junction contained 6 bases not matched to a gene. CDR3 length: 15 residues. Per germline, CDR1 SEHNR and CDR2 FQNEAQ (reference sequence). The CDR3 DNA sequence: TGTGCCAGCAGCTCTATGGGACAGGGGATCTATGGCTACACCTTC. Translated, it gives CASSSMGQGIYGYTF.

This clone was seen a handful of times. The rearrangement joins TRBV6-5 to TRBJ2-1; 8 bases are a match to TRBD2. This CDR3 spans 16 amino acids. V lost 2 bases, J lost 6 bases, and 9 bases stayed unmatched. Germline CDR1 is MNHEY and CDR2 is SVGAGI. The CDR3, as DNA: TGTGCCAGCAGTTACGGGGGGGCGGGGGGATTCAATGAGCAGTTCTTC. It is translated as CASSYGGAGGFNEQFF.

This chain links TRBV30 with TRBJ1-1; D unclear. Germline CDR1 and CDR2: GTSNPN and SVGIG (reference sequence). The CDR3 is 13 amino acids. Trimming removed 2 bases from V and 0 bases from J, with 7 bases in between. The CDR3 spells CAWSKTMNTEAFF. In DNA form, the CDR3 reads TGTGCCTGGAGTAAGACAATGAACACTGAAGCTTTCTTT.

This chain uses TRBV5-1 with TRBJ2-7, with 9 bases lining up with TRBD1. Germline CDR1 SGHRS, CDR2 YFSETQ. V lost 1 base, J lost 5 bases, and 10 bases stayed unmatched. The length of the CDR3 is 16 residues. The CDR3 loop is CASSLSPGTGNHEQYF. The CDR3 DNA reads TGCGCCAGCAGCTTGTCCCCCGGGACAGGGAACCACGAGCAGTACTTC.

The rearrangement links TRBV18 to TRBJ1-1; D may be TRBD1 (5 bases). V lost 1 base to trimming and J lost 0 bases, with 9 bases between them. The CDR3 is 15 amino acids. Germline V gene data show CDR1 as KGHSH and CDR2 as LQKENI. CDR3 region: CASSPRQDMNTEAFF. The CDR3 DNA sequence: TGTGCCAGCTCACCACGCCAGGACATGAACACTGAAGCTTTCTTT.

The DNA of the CDR3 is TGTGCCAGCAGCTTAGACAGGGGGCATCAGCCCCAGCATTTT. It is translated as CASSLDRGHQPQHF. The rearrangement links TRBV7-6 to TRBJ1-5, with 9 bases identical to TRBD1. The length of the CDR3 is 14 residues. Germline V CDR1 and CDR2: SGHVS, FNYEAQ. With 1 base clipped from V and 5 bases from J, the junction kept 0 bases outside the gene matches. Full variable domain (remainder filled in from reference TRBV7-6 and TRBJ1-5): GAGVSQSPRYKVTKRGQDVALRCDPISGHVSLYWYRQALGQGPEFLTYFNYEAQQDKSGLPNDRFSAERPEGSISTLTIQRTEQRDSAMYRCASSLDRGHQPQHFGDGTRLSIL.

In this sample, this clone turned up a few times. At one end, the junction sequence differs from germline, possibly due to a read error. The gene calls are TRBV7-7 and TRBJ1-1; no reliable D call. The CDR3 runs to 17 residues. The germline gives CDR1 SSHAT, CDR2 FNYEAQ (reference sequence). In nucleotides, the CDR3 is TGTGCTAGCAGCTTAGCCTTTCACGGGGTTATGAACACTGAAGCTTTCTTT. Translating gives CASSLAFHGVMNTEAFF.

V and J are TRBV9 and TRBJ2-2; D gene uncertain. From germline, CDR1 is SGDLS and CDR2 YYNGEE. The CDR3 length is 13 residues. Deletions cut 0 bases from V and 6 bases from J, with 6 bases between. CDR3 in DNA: TGTGCCAGCAGCGTAGCCCCCTCCGGGGAGCTGTTTTTT. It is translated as CASSVAPSGELFF.

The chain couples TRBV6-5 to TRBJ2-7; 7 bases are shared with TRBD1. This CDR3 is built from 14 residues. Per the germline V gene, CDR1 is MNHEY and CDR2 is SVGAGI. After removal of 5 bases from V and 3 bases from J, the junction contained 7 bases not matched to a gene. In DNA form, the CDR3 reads TGTGCCAGCAGTCCTCGACAGGGCGGCTACGAGCAGTACTTC. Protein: CASSPRQGGYEQYF.

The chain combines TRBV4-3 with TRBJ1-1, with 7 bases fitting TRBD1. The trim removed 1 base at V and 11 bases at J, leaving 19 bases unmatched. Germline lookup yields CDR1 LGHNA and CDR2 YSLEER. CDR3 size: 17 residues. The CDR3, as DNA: TGCGCCAGCAGCCAAGGGCCCCCGGGACAGTATGGGGCTTACGCTTTCTTT. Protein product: CASSQGPPGQYGAYAFF.